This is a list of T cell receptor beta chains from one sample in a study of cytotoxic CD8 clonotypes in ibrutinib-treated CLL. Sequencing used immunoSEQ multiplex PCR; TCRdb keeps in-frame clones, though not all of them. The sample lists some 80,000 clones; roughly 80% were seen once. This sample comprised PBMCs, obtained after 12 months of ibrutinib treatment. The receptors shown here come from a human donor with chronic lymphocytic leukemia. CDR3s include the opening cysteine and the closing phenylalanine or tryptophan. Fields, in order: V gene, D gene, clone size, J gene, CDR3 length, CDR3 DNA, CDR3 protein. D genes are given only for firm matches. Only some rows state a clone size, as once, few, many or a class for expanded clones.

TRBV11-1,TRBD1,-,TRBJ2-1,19,TGTGCCAGCAGCTTAGCCCCCGCAGGGGGAGTAGGCGCCTACAATGAGCAGTTCTTC,CASSLAPAGGVGAYNEQFF
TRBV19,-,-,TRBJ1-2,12,TGTGCCAGTAGAACGGACCTGACGGGCTACACCTTC,CASRTDLTGYTF
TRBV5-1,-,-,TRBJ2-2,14,TGCGCCAGCAGCGCCCCGGTCGACGGCGGGGAGCTGTTTTTT,CASSAPVDGGELFF
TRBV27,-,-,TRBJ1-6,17,TGTGCCAGCAGTTTGGGGCCCAGGGTCTACCATAATTCACCCCTCCACTTT,CASSLGPRVYHNSPLHF
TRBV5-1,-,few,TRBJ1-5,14,TGCGCCAGCAGCTTAAACAGTGAGACGGGGTCCCAGCATTTT,CASSLNSETGSQHF
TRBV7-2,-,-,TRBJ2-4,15,TGTGCCAGCAGCTTAGTGTGGGGGGCCAAAAACATTCAGTACTTC,CASSLVWGAKNIQYF
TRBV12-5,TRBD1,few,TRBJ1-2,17,TGTGCTAGTGGTTTGGTAGGGACAGGGGGAAGGCACTATGGCTACACCTTC,CASGLVGTGGRHYGYTF
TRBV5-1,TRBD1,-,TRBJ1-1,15,TGCGCCAGCAGCTCCTTGGCGACAGGGGAGTCTGAAGCTTTCTTT,CASSSLATGESEAFF
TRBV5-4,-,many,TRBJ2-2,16,TGTGCCAGCAGCTTGGACCTGCCGGCCAACACCGGGGAGCTGTTTTTT,CASSLDLPANTGELFF
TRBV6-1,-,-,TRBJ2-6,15,TGTGCCAGCAGTAGCGATCACTCTGGGGCCAACGTCCTGACTTTC,CASSSDHSGANVLTF
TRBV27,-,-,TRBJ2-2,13,TGTGCCAGCAGTTTGGGGGGAAGGGGGGAGCTGTTTTTT,CASSLGGRGELFF
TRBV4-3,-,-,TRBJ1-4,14,TGCGCCAGCAGCCCCGGGGGGGGTAATGAAAAACTGTTTTTT,CASSPGGGNEKLFF
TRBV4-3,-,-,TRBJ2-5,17,TGCGCCAGCAGCCAAGCCCCCGCAGGGGGGGAATCTCGGGCCCAGTACTTC,CASSQAPAGGESRAQYF
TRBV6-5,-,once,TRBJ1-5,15,TGTGCCAGCAGTTACTCGGGGACTAGCAATCAGCCCCAGCATTTT,CASSYSGTSNQPQHF
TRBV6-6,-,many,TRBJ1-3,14,TGTGCCAGCAGCCCCGCCCGGGTGGGAAACACCATATATTTT,CASSPARVGNTIYF
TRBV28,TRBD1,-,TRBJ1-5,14,TGTGCCAGCACCCTGGCAGGGGGCGGCCAGCCCCAGCATTTT,CASTLAGGGQPQHF
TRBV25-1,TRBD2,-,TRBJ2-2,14,TGTGCCAGCAGTATATTAGCGGGGACCGGGGAGCTGTTTTTT,CASSILAGTGELFF
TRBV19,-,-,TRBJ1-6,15,TGTGCCAGTAGTATGGTGGAGGGTGGGAATTCACCCCTCCACTTT,CASSMVEGGNSPLHF
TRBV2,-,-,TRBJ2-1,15,TGTGCCACCTTACACCGGGCCACGGGCCGGAGGGAGCAGTTCTTC,CATLHRATGRREQFF
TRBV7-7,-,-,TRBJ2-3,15,TGTGCCAGCAGCCAGGGACGGACTAGCACAGATACGCAGTATTTT,CASSQGRTSTDTQYF
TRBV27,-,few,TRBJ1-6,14,TGTGCCAGCACCTGGGGCCCAATCGGGTCACCCCTCCACTTT,CASTWGPIGSPLHF
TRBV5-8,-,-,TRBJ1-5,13,TGTGCCAGCAGCTTGTCGGGGGGCCAGCCCCAGCATTTT,CASSLSGGQPQHF
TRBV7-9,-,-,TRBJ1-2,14,TGTGCCAGCAGCTTACGGGGTGGCCCCTATGGCTACACCTTC,CASSLRGGPYGYTF
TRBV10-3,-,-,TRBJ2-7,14,TGTGCCATCAGTGAGGGCGGGGTAGGGTACGAGCAGTACTTC,CAISEGGVGYEQYF
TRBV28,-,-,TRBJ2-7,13,TGTGCCAGCAGCCGCGGGCCCTCCTACGAGCAGTACTTC,CASSRGPSYEQYF
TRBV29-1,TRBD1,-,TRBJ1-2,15,TGCAGCGTAGGCCGCCCGGGACAGGGTTTTCACGGCTACACCTTC,CSVGRPGQGFHGYTF
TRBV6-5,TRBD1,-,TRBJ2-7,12,TGTGCCAGCCTGGGACAGGGTTACGAGCAGTACTTC,CASLGQGYEQYF
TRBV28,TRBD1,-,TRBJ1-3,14,TGTGCCAGCAGTTTGGGGACAGTATCTAGCACCATATATTTT,CASSLGTVSSTIYF
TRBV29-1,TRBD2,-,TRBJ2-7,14,TGCAGCGCCGCCGGGACTAGCGGGACCTACGAGCAGTACTTC,CSAAGTSGTYEQYF
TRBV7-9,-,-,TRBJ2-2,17,TGTGCCAGCAGCACCCTACCCCTTCGAGATCCCACCGGGGAGCTGTTTTTT,CASSTLPLRDPTGELFF